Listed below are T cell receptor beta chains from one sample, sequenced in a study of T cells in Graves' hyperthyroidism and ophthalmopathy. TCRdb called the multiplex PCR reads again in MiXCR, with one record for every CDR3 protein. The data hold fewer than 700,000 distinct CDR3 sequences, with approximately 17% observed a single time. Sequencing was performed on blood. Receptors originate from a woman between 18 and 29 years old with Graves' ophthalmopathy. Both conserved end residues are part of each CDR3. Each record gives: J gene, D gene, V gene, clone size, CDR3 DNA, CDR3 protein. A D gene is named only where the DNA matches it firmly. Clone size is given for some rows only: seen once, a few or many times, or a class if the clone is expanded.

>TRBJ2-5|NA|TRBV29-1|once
TGCAGCGTTGACCCCCCCCGGGACACCCAAGAGACCCAGTACTTC
CSVDPPRDTQETQYF
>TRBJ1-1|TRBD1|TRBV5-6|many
TGTGCCAGCAGCACAACCGGGACAGGGGGGACTGAAGCTTTCTTT
CASSTTGTGGTEAFF
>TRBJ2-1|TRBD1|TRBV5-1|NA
TGCGCCAGCAGCTATACGGGACAGAGCCCCTACAATGAGCAGCTCTTC
CASSYTGQSPYNEQLF
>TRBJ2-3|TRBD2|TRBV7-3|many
TGTGCCAGCAGCCCTATTGGAGCGGGGGGGCCTTTAGCAGATACGCAGTATTTT
CASSPIGAGGPLADTQYF
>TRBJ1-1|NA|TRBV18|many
TGTGCCAGCTCACCAGCGTCGGATTCCACTGAAGCTTTCTTT
CASSPASDSTEAFF
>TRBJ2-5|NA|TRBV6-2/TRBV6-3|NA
TGTGCCAGCAGCTCGATTGTAGAACAAGAGACCCAGTACTTC
CASSSIVEQETQYF
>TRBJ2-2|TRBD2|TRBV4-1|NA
TGCGCCAGCAGCCAAGTAGCGGGGGGCGACACCGGGGAGCTGTTTTTT
CASSQVAGGDTGELFF
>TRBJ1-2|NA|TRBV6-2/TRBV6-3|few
TGTGCCAGCGGCGGGGGGGGGGGTGGCTACACCTTC
CASGGGGGGYTF
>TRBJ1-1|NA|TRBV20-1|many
TGCAGTGCTAGAGTGTTCTTGGAAGTGAACACTGAAGCTTTCTTT
CSARVFLEVNTEAFF
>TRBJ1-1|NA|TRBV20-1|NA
TGCAGTGCTAGTCGGGGGGCGGATACTGAAGCTTTCTTT
CSASRGADTEAFF
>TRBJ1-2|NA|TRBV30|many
TGTGCCTGGACCATGACAGCTAACTATGGCTACACCTTC
CAWTMTANYGYTF
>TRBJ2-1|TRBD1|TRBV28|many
TGTGCCAGCAGTGTAAGGGACAGCAATGAGCAGTTCTTC
CASSVRDSNEQFF
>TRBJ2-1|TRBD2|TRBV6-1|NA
TGTTCCAGCAGTCGGACTAGCGGGAATGAGCAGTTCTTC
CSSSRTSGNEQFF
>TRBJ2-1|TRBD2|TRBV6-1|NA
TGTGCCAGCAGGGCACTAGCGGGGGTCTACAATGAGCAGTTCTTC
CASRALAGVYNEQFF
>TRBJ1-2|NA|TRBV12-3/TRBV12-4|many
TGTGCCAGCAGTTACCAGTTGGAGCTCTATGGCTACACCTTC
CASSYQLELYGYTF
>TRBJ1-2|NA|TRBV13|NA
TGTGCCAGCAGCCCCGGGAAAGGCCTTTCCTATGGCTACACCTTC
CASSPGKGLSYGYTF
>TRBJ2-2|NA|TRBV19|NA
TGTGCCAGTAGTATTTACCAGGGAGACGCCGGGGAGCTGTTTTTT
CASSIYQGDAGELFF
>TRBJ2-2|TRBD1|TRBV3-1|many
TGTGCCAGCAGCCAGGGACAGATAAACACCGGGGAGCTGTTTTTT
CASSQGQINTGELFF
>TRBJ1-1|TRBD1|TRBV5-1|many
TGCGCCAGCAGCTCGTCTCCGGGACAGGGGACTGAAGCTTTCTTT
CASSSSPGQGTEAFF
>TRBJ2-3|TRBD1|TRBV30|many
TGTGCCTGGAGCCGGGGGTGGACAGGGGCCAGCACAGATACGCAGTATTTT
CAWSRGWTGASTDTQYF
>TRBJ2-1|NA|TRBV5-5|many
TGTGCCAGCAGCCCCCAAGACAAGTACAATGAGCAGTTCTTC
CASSPQDKYNEQFF
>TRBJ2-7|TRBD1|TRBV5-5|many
TGTGCCAGCAGCCGATTCGGACAGGGGTGGGACGAGCAGTACTTC
CASSRFGQGWDEQYF
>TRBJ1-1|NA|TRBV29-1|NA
TGCAGCGGGGAATTGAACACTGAAGCTTTCTTT
CSGELNTEAFF
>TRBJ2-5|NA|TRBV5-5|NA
TGTGCCAGCAGGCATGCCGGGACTCGTCAAGAGACCCAGTACTTC
CASRHAGTRQETQYF
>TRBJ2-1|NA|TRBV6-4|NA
TGTGCCGGCAGTTACTTGGGTGCTGAGCAGTTCTTC
CAGSYLGAEQFF
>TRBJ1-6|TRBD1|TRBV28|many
TGTGCCAGCAGCCGAGCCAGGGACAGTTATTCACCCCTCCACTTT
CASSRARDSYSPLHF
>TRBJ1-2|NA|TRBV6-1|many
TGTGCCAGTCGCATTAGCGGGGTCTCTCACTATGGCTACACCTTC
CASRISGVSHYGYTF
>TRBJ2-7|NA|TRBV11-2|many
TGTGCCAGCAGCTTAGTCCAGGCCAAACTCTACGAGCAGTACTTC
CASSLVQAKLYEQYF
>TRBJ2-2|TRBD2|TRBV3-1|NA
TGTGCCAGCAGCCAAGAAAGCGGGGGGGCGGACACCGGGGAGCTGTTTTTT
CASSQESGGADTGELFF
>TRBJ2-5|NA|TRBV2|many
TGTGCCAGCAGTGAGGAGGGGGCCGAGACCCAGTACTTC
CASSEEGAETQYF
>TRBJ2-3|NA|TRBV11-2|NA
TGTGCCAGCAGCCAAAAAGCCCAGGGGGGAAGCACAGATACGCAGTATTTT
CASSQKAQGGSTDTQYF
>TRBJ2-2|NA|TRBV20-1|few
TGCAGTGCTAGAGATTTGGGACAAGCGAACACCGGGGAGCTGTTTTTT
CSARDLGQANTGELFF
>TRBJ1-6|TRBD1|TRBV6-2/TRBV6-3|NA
TGTGCCAGCAGTTACAACACAGGGGCGAACTCACCCCTCCACTTT
CASSYNTGANSPLHF
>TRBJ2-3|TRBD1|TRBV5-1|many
TGCGCCAGCAGCTCGGGGACAGGGATCACAGATACGCAGTATTTT
CASSSGTGITDTQYF
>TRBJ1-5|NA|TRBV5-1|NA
TGCGCCAGCAGCGTAATATCAGGGGCGCCCCAGCATTTT
CASSVISGAPQHF
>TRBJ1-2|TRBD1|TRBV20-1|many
TGCAGTGCTAGTGGGGGACAGGCTCCCTATGGCTACACCTTC
CSASGGQAPYGYTF